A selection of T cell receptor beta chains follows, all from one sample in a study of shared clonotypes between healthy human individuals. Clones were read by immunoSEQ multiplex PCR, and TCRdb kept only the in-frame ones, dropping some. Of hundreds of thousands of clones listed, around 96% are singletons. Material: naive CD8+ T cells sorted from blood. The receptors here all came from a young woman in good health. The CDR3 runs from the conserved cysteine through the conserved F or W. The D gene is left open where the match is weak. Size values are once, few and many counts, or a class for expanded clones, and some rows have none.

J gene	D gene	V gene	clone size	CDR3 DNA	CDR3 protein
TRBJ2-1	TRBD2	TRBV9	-	TGTGCCAGCAGCGCGGGACTAGCGGGAGGCCCGAGCTCCTACAATGAGCAGTTCTTC	CASSAGLAGGPSSYNEQFF
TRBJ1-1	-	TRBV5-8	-	TGTGCCAGCAGCTTAACGAGTAACACTGAAGCTTTCTTT	CASSLTSNTEAFF
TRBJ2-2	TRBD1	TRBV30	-	TGTGCCTGGAGCCTCATCAGGGGGCCGTCCGGGGAGCTGTTTTTT	CAWSLIRGPSGELFF
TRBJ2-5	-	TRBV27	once	TGTGCCAGCAGCTGGACGTGGAGTGACAGGAGGGAAGAGACCCAGTACTTC	CASSWTWSDRREETQYF
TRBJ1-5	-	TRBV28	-	TGTGCCAGCAGTTTAAGGGGGGGTAGCAATCAGCCCCAGCATTTT	CASSLRGGSNQPQHF
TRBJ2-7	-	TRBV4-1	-	TGCGCCAGCAGCCATAAAATGAGCTCCTACGAGCAGTACTTC	CASSHKMSSYEQYF
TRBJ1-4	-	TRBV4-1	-	TGCGCCAGCAGCTTGGGGCAGGGAACTAATGAAAAACTGTTTTTT	CASSLGQGTNEKLFF
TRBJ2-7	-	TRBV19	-	TGTGCCAGTAGTATTTTTGCGGGCCCGTCCTACGAGCAGTACTTC	CASSIFAGPSYEQYF
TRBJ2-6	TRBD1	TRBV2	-	TGTGCCAGCAGCGACCGGGACAGCGTTCTCTCTGGGGCCAACGTCCTGACTTTC	CASSDRDSVLSGANVLTF
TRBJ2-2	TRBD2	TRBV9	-	TGTGCCAGCAGCGCCTCTGGACTAGCGGGAGATACCGGGGAGCTGTTTTTT	CASSASGLAGDTGELFF
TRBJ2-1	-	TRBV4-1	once	TGCGCCAGCAGCCTAGACGGGGACGACAATGAGCAGTTCTTC	CASSLDGDDNEQFF
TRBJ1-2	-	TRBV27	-	TGTGCCAGCCGATCTCAGGGAAATGGCTACACCTTC	CASRSQGNGYTF
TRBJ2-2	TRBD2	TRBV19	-	TGTGCCAGTAGTATGGGCCGGCTAGCGGGCACCGGGGAGCTGTTTTTT	CASSMGRLAGTGELFF
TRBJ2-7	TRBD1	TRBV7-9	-	TGTGCCAGCAGCCGTTCAGCCGGACAGGGTTTTTACGAGCAGTACTTC	CASSRSAGQGFYEQYF
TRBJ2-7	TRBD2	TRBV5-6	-	TGTGCCAGCAGCTCGGGACTAGCTGCCTACGAGCAGTACTTC	CASSSGLAAYEQYF
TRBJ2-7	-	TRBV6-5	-	TGTGCCAGCAGTTACTCGGTAGCGGAAACCTACGAGCAGTACTTC	CASSYSVAETYEQYF
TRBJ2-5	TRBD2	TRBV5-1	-	TGCGCCAGCAAATGGACTAGCGGGAGTAGGGAGACCCAGTACTTC	CASKWTSGSRETQYF